The text below deals with one TCR beta chain. The record originates from a study of blood T cell repertoires in COVID-19. Only in-frame clones appear in the TCRdb table, and some are missing; sequencing was by immunoSEQ multiplex PCR. The sample lists about 200,000 clones, roughly 90% occurring once. The CDR3 has 13 residues. Trimming removed 2 bases at V and 6 bases at J, with 10 bases between. The germline CDR1 and CDR2 sequences are SNHLY and FYNNEI. The TCR sequence derives from a man aged 40-55 years with active or convalescent COVID-19. The sample consisted of peripheral blood. The chain recombines TRBV2 with TRBJ1-2; D remains ambiguous. CDR3: CASSETGWDGYTF. In DNA form, the CDR3 reads TGTGCCAGCAGTGAAACGGGGTGGGATGGCTACACCTTC. The entire variable domain, with the rest obtained from reference TRBV2 and TRBJ1-2, is as follows: EPEVTQTPSHQVTQMGQEVILRCVPISNHLYFYWYRQILGQKVEFLVSFYNNEISEKSEIFDDQFSVERPDGSNFTLKIRSTKLEDSAMYFCASSETGWDGYTFGSGTRLTVV.